This T cell receptor beta chain originates from a study of response to subunit inactivated influenza vaccine. The V end lost 4 bases, the J end lost 2 bases, and 11 bases lay between the germline ends. Germline V gene lookup returns CDR1 DFQATT and CDR2 SNEGSKA (reference sequence). The CDR3 consists of 13 residues. One entry per CDR3 protein results from TCRdb running MiXCR on the RT-PCR reads. Altogether around 540,000 distinct CDR3 sequences are present, about 11% being singletons, with the ten largest covering roughly 10%. This clonotype turned up a few times. What it binds is unknown. Study findings and constraints: The authors offered the suggestion that each seasonal influenza vaccination recruits few new T cells.

Sample: PBMCs from blood, taken on the day of vaccination. The gene calls are TRBV20-1 and TRBJ2-5; D ambiguous. This receptor was taken from a man aged 45-65 years who received an inactivated influenza vaccine. CDR3: CSANDWAQETQYF. The CDR3 coding sequence is TGCAGTGCTAACGATTGGGCACAAGAGACCCAGTACTTC.